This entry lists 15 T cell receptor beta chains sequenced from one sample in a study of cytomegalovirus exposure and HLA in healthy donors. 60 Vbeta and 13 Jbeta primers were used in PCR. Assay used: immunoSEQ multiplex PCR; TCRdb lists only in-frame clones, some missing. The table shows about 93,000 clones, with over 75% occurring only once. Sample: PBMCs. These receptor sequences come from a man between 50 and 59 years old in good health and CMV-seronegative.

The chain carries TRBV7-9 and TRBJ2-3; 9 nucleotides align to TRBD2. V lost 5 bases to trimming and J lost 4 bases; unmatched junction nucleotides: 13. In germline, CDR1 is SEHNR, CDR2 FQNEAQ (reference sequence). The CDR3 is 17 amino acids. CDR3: CASSLRRAGGPSDTQYF. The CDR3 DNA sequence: TGTGCCAGCAGCCTACGGCGGGCGGGAGGGCCCTCAGATACGCAGTATTTT. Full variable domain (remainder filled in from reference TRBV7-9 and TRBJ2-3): DTGVSQNPRHKITKRGQNVTFRCDPISEHNRLYWYRQTLGQGPEFLTYFQNEAQLEKSRLLSDRFSAERPKGSFSTLEIQRTEQGDSAMYLCASSLRRAGGPSDTQYFGPGTRLTVL.

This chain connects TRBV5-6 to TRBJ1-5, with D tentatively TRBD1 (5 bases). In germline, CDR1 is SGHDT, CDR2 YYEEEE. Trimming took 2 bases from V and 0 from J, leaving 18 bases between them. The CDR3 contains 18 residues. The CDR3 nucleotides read TGTGCCAGCAGCTTCGGGCAGGGAGGTCGGAATAGCAATCAGCCCCAGCATTTT. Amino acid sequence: CASSFGQGGRNSNQPQHF. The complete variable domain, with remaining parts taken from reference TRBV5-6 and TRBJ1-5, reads DAGVTQSPTHLIKTRGQQVTLRCSPKSGHDTVSWYQQALGQGPQFIFQYYEEEERQRGNFPDRFSGHQFPNYSSELNVNALLLGDSALYLCASSFGQGGRNSNQPQHFGDGTRLSIL.

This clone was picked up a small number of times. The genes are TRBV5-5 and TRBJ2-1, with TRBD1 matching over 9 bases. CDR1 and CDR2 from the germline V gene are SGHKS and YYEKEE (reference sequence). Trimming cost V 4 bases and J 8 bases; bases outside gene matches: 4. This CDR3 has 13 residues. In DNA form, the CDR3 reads TGTGCCAGCAGCGGGACAGGGCTCTATGAGCAGTTCTTC. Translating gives CASSGTGLYEQFF.

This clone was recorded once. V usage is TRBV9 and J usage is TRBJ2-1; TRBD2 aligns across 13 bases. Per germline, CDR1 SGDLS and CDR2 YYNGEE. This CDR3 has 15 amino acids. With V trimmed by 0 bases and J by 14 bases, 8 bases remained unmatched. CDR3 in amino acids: CASSVDTSGRAGEFF. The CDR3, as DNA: TGTGCCAGCAGCGTAGACACTAGCGGGAGGGCCGGGGAGTTCTTC.

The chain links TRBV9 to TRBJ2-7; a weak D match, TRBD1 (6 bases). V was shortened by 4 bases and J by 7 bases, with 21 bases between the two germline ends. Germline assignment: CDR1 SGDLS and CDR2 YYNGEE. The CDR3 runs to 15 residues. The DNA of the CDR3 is TGTGCCAGCAGCCCACAGGCAGGCCCAAGGGGGGAGCAGTACTTC. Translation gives CASSPQAGPRGEQYF.

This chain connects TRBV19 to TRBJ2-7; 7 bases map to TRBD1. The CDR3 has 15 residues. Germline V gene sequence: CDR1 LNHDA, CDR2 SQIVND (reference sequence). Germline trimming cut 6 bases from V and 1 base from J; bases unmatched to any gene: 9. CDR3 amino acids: CASRPRAGGSYEQYF. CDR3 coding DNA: TGTGCCAGTAGGCCCCGGGCAGGGGGATCCTACGAGCAGTACTTC.

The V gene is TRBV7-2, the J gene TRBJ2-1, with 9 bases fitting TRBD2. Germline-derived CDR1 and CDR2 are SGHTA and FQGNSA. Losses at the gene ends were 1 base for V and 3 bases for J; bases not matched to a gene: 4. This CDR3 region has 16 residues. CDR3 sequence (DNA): TGTGCCAGCAGCTTAGGACTAGCGGTTGACTACAATGAGCAGTTCTTC. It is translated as CASSLGLAVDYNEQFF. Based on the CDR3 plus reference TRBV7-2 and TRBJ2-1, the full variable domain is GAGVSQSPSNKVTEKGKDVELRCDPISGHTALYWYRQSLGQGLEFLIYFQGNSAPDKSGLPSDRFSAERTGGSVSTLTIQRTQQEDSAVYLCASSLGLAVDYNEQFFGPGTRLTVL.

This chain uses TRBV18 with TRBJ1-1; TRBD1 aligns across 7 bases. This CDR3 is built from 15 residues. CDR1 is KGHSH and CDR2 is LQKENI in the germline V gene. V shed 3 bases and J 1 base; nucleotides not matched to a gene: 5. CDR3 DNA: TGTGCCAGCTCACCGTACAGGGGCGGGAACACTGAAGCTTTCTTT. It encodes CASSPYRGGNTEAFF.

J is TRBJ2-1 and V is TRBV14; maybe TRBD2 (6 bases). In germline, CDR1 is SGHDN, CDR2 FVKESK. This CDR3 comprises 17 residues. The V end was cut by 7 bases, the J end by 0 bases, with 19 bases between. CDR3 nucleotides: TGTGCCAGCATCGGCGGGGTGGCTTATTACTCCTACAATGAGCAGTTCTTC. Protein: CASIGGVAYYSYNEQFF.

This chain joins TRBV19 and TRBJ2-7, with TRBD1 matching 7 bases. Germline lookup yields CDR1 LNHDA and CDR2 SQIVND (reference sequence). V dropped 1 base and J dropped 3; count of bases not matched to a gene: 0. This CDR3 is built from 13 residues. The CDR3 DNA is TGTGCCAGTAGTATAGGACAGGGCTACGAGCAGTACTTC. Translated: CASSIGQGYEQYF. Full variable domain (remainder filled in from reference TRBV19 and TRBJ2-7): DGGITQSPKYLFRKEGQNVTLSCEQNLNHDAMYWYRQDPGQGLRLIYYSQIVNDFQKGDIAEGYSVSREKKESFPLTVTSAQKNPTAFYLCASSIGQGYEQYFGPGTRLTVT.

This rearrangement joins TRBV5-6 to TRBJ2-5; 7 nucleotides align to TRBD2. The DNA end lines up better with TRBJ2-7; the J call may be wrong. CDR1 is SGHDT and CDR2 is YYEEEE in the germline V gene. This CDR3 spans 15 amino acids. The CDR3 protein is CASSLMGGSSHEQYF. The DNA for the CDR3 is TGTGCCAGCAGCTTAATGGGGGGGAGTTCCCACGAGCAGTACTTC.

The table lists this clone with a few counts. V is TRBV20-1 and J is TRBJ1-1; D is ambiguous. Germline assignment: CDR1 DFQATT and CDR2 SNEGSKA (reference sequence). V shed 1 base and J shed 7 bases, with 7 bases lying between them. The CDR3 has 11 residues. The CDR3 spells CSARGAREAFF. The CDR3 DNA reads TGCAGTGCTAGAGGGGCCCGTGAAGCTTTCTTT.

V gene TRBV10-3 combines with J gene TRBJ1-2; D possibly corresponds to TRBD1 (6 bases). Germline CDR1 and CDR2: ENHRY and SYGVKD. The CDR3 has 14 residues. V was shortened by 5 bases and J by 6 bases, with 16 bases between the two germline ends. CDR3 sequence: CAISHLGGRDGYTF. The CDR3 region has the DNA TGTGCCATCAGTCACCTGGGGGGGCGAGATGGCTACACCTTC.

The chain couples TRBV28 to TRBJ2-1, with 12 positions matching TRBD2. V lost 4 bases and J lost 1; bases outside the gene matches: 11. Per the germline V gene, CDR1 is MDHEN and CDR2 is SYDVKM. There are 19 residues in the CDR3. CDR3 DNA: TGTGCCAGCAGTTCCTGGCAGACTAGCGGGAGTGCATCCTACAATGAGCAGTTCTTC. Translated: CASSSWQTSGSASYNEQFF. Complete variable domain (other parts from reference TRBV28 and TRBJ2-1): DVKVTQSSRYLVKRTGEKVFLECVQDMDHENMFWYRQDPGLGLRLIYFSYDVKMKEKGDIPEGYSVSREKKERFSLILESASTNQTSMYLCASSSWQTSGSASYNEQFFGPGTRLTVL.

The CDR3 coding sequence is TGTGCCAGCAGTGTCCAACCCGGGACAGCGAACACTGAAGCTTTCTTT. This translates into CASSVQPGTANTEAFF. The chain combines TRBV6-4 with TRBJ1-1; 7 bases fit TRBD1. This CDR3 contains 16 residues. Germline CDR1 and CDR2: MRHNA and SNTAGT. Trimming at V came to 4 bases and at J to 1 base, leaving 9 bases not matched to a gene.